This T cell receptor beta chain was documented in a study of OX40 agonist ivuxolimab in advanced cancers. Study-wide background: Patients enrolled in dose escalation were diagnosed with hepatocellular carcinoma, melanoma, renal cell or head and neck cancer. In three patients, partial responses were observed, one with hepatocellular carcinoma and two with cutaneous melanoma.

V was clipped by 5 bases and J by 2 bases; unmatched bases: 10. The CDR3 runs to 16 residues. The germline gives CDR1 LNHNV, CDR2 YYDKDF (reference sequence). The data were produced by immunoSEQ multiplex PCR, yet TCRdb's version contains in-frame clones alone and is incomplete. The table includes under 70,000 clones, roughly nine tenths detected once. The gene calls are TRBV15 and TRBJ2-5, with 8 bases lining up with TRBD2. This sample comprised CD4+ or CD8+ T cells sorted from blood, obtained in a trial of the OX40 agonist ivuxolimab. This receptor was identified in an adult with an advanced solid tumor such as melanoma, head and neck, liver or kidney cancer. The CDR3 spells CATSPREAGGQETQYF. CDR3 coding DNA: TGTGCCACCAGCCCCCGAGAGGCGGGGGGACAAGAGACCCAGTACTTC. Full variable domain (remainder filled in from reference TRBV15 and TRBJ2-5): DAMVIQNPRYQVTQFGKPVTLSCSQTLNHNVMYWYQQKSSQAPKLLFHYYDKDFNNEADTPDNFQSRRPNTSFCFLDIRSPGLGDTAMYLCATSPREAGGQETQYFGPGTRLLVL.